This TCR beta chain was sequenced for a study of graft-versus-host responses after intestinal transplantation. At the level of the study: Multivisceral, liver-intestinal, or isolated intestinal transplants were received by the recipients. Anti-thymocyte globulin induction preceded roughly 3 years of tacrolimus and steroid maintenance in all recipients.

The germline V gene has CDR1 SGHVS and CDR2 FQNEAQ. With 2 bases removed from V and 4 bases from J, the gap between germline ends came to 16 bases. This CDR3 has 16 amino acids. A word on this clone: The antigen is unknown.

Study results and caveats: Individuals carrying graft-donor T cell macrochimerism showed high graft-versus-host to host-versus-graft clonal ratios in allografts. Detection of GvH clones occurred in recipient marrow, and some had their first appearance in ileum or blood.

Measured with immunoSEQ multiplex PCR; TCRdb has only the in-frame clones, and not every one. This table holds about 93,000 clones, around 93% found once. This chain joins TRBV7-8 and TRBJ2-3, with D perhaps matching TRBD1 (5 bases). The sample consisted of unstimulated CD8+ T cells sorted from spleen or lymph node cells, taken before intestinal transplant. This TCR was sampled from a human donor who received an intestinal transplant. The CDR3 DNA reads TGTGCCAGCAGCTTATTTGTTTCGGAAGGGGCAGATACGCAGTATTTT. Amino acid sequence: CASSLFVSEGADTQYF.